The entry below describes one T cell receptor (beta chain). Some clones are missing from TCRdb's copy, which holds only in-frame ones; the method was immunoSEQ multiplex PCR. In the table there are approximately 80,000 clones, around 90% of which are singletons. CDR1 SEHNR and CDR2 FQNEAQ come from the germline V gene (reference sequence). V was shortened by 2 bases and J by 4 bases, with 9 bases between the two germline ends. The CDR3 runs 13 residues. This sample was taken from a study of T cell changes during pregnancy in multiple sclerosis. The sequences come from PBMCs, collected in the first trimester of pregnancy. The rearrangement uses TRBV7-9 and TRBJ2-7, with TRBD2 as a possible D gene (5 bases). This sequence originates from a female donor in good health, serving as a control in a pregnancy study. Some clones in this sample may be carry-over from other donors' samples. CDR3 nucleotides: TGTGCCAGCAGCTTAACAGCGGCTTACGAGCAGTACTTC. Translated: CASSLTAAYEQYF.